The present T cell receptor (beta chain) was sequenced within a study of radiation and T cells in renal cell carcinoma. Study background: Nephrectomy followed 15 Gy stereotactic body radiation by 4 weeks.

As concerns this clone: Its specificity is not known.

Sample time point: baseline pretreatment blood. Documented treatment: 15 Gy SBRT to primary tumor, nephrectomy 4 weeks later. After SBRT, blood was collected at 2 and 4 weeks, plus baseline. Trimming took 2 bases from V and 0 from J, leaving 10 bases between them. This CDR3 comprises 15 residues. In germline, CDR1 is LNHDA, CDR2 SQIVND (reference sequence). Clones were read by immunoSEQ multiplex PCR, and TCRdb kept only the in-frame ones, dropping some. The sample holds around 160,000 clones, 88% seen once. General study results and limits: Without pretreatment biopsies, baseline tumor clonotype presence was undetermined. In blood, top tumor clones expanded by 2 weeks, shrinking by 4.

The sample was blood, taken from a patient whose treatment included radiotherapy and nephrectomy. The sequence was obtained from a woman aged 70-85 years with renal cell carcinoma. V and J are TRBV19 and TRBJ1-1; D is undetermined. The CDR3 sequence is CASSILGSLNTEAFF. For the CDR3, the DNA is TGTGCCAGTAGTATATTAGGCTCTTTGAACACTGAAGCTTTCTTT.